These 5 T cell receptor beta chains share one sample of origin, sequenced in a study of control samples from healthy donors and cancer patients. Sequenced by immunoSEQ multiplex PCR; TCRdb stores in-frame clones only, minus some. The table records under 200,000 clones, nearly 96% of them present only once. Sequencing was carried out using blood. The receptors come from a woman in her 30s in good health.

The V and J genes are TRBV10-1 and TRBJ2-2; unclear D gene. The CDR3 is 15 amino acids. V lost 9 bases and J 0 bases, leaving 14 bases between the germline ends. Germline loops: CDR1 WNHNN, CDR2 SYGVQD (reference sequence). The CDR3 loop reads CASSRKAPNTGELFF. The CDR3 coding sequence is TGCGCCAGTTCCCGGAAAGCCCCGAACACCGGGGAGCTGTTTTTT.

With regard to this clone: The junction does not match germline at one end; this may be a read error. The rearrangement links TRBV9 to TRBJ2-7; perhaps TRBD2 as D (6 bases). This CDR3 contains 14 residues. Per germline, CDR1 SGDLS and CDR2 YYNGEE. In DNA, the CDR3 is TGTGTCAGCAGCGCCTCGGGAGCGGGTTACGAGCAGTACTTC. It is translated as CVSSASGAGYEQYF.

This chain joins TRBV2 and TRBJ2-1; D call uncertain. This CDR3 has 11 amino acids. The ends were cut back, 4 bases at V and 5 bases at J, with 3 bases in the middle. Germline CDR1 reads SNHLY; CDR2 reads FYNNEI. The CDR3 nucleotides read TGTGCCAGCAGTGCCCACAATGAGCAGTTCTTC. Residues: CASSAHNEQFF.

This chain uses TRBV4-1 with TRBJ1-4, with D unclear. The germline V gene encodes CDR1 MGHRA and CDR2 YSYEKL. V lost 0 bases, J lost 8 bases, and 4 bases lay in between. This CDR3 has 12 amino acids. The CDR3 is CASSQDSEKLFF. DNA of the CDR3: TGCGCCAGCAGCCAAGATTCAGAAAAACTGTTTTTT.

This clone appeared a single time. The chain recombines TRBV27 with TRBJ2-1, with TRBD2 matching 12 bases. This CDR3 is 20 amino acids long. CDR1 and CDR2 from the germline V gene are MNHEY and SMNVEV (reference sequence). Germline trimming cut 7 bases from V and 5 bases from J; bases unmatched to any gene: 21. CDR3: CASTYTSGRFRVPINNEQFF. The CDR3 coding sequence is TGTGCCAGCACATATACTAGCGGGAGGTTTCGTGTACCGATAAACAATGAGCAGTTCTTC.